One and the same sample provided the 10 T cell receptor beta chains below, sequenced in a study of early T cells in non-severe SARS-CoV-2 infection. TCRdb re-derived calls from the 5' RACE reads in MiXCR, one entry per CDR3 protein. This sample carries about 89,000 distinct CDR3 sequences, over 12% of them seen once, and the ten largest clones take 0.58%. Sequenced input: whole blood. The receptors come from an adult who was a healthcare worker with PCR-confirmed SARS-CoV-2 infection or an uninfected control (not recorded which).

This sequence joins TRBV20-1 and TRBJ1-4; TRBD1 aligns across 10 bases. V trimming: 1 base; J trimming: 13 bases; junction bases outside the gene matches: 6. The CDR3 runs to 13 residues. Germline CDR1 DFQATT, CDR2 SNEGSKA (reference sequence). The CDR3 DNA follows: TGCAGTGCTAGAGGACAGGGGGCGGGGAGACTGTTTTTT. It encodes CSARGQGAGRLFF.

The rearrangement uses TRBV12-3 or TRBV12-4 and TRBJ2-1; 14 nucleotides align to TRBD2. V was clipped by 0 bases and J by 15 bases; unmatched bases: 13. The CDR3 spans 17 residues. The CDR3 loop is CASSLATLTSGGVGRFF. Written as DNA, the CDR3 is TGTGCCAGCAGTTTAGCAACGTTGACTAGCGGGGGGGTCGGGCGGTTCTTC.

The chain couples TRBV20-1 to TRBJ2-5; D is ambiguous. In germline, CDR1 is DFQATT, CDR2 SNEGSKA (reference sequence). V lost 6 bases, J lost 2 bases, and 7 bases lay in between. The CDR3 has 11 residues. The CDR3 coding sequence is TGCAGTGCGGGATTTCAAGAGACCCAGTACTTC. Encoded protein: CSAGFQETQYF.

Details on this clonotype: One junction end does not reproduce the germline sequence, and a read error may be involved. The chain joins TRBV5-1 to TRBJ1-1; weak D call: TRBD1 (6 bases). Per the germline V gene, CDR1 is SGHRS and CDR2 is YFSETQ. The CDR3 consists of 16 residues. In nucleotides, the CDR3 is TGCGCCAGCAGTTTGGATCCGGGGGCGGAGAACACTGAAGCTTTCTTT. This sequence encodes CASSLDPGAENTEAFF.

This clonotype was detected ten times or more. The V call is TRBV29-1, the J call TRBJ2-3; D perhaps matches TRBD2 (6 bases). Germline V lookup: CDR1 SQVTM, CDR2 ANQGSEA. The CDR3 contains 13 residues. V lost 7 bases, J lost 4 bases, and 15 bases lay in between. The CDR3 nucleotides read TGCAGCGGGGGGGTAGGAGGCGCAGATACGCAGTATTTT. Protein: CSGGVGGADTQYF.

The chain employs TRBV7-9 and TRBJ2-1; TRBD1 might be the D (6 bases). Germline loops: CDR1 SEHNR, CDR2 FQNEAQ (reference sequence). This CDR3 contains 15 residues. Trimming took off 1 base at V and 5 bases at J, with 12 bases between the two ends. This CDR3 reads CASSLVAGVHNEQFF. The CDR3 nucleotides are TGTGCCAGCAGCTTAGTTGCAGGGGTCCACAATGAGCAGTTCTTC.

The chain employs TRBV19 and TRBJ2-3; 12 bases match TRBD1. The CDR3 is 16 residues long. The J segment lost 5 bases and the V segment lost 4 bases, leaving 7 bases of the junction unmatched. In germline, CDR1 is LNHDA, CDR2 SQIVND (reference sequence). Here the CDR3 reads CASSTGTGGAGDTQYF. Written as DNA, the CDR3 is TGTGCCAGTAGTACCGGGACAGGGGGCGCGGGAGATACGCAGTATTTT.

This clonotype was detected ten times or more. The gene calls are TRBV20-1 and TRBJ1-5; D is possibly TRBD1 (6 bases). The germline V gene encodes CDR1 DFQATT and CDR2 SNEGSKA (reference sequence). With 4 bases removed from V and 3 bases from J, the gap between germline ends came to 13 bases. The CDR3 is 14 amino acids. CDR3 protein: CSAKDQGLNQPQHF. CDR3 coding DNA: TGCAGTGCTAAGGACCAGGGGCTCAATCAGCCCCAGCATTTT.

The gene calls are TRBV21-1 and TRBJ2-5. TRBV21-1 is an annotated pseudogene. The CDR3 contains 16 residues. CDR3 residues: CASSPREIKGKETQYF. The DNA for the CDR3 is TGTGCCAGCAGCCCGCGTGAGATTAAAGGGAAAGAGACCCAGTACTTC.

This clonotype has at least ten counts. This chain links TRBV12-3 or TRBV12-4 with TRBJ2-2; the match to TRBD1 covers 8 bases. The V and J ends lost 6 bases and 4 bases, in that order; junction bases with no gene match: 4. The length of the CDR3 is 14 residues. The CDR3 sequence is CASSFTGGTGELFF. In DNA, the CDR3 is TGTGCCAGCAGCTTCACAGGGGGCACCGGGGAGCTGTTTTTT.